The source of this TCR beta chain is a study of tumor-infiltrating lymphocytes in localized non-small cell lung cancer. Study-wide results and limits: Not all patients were TCR sequenced, owing to tissue quantity.

Sequencing used immunoSEQ multiplex PCR; TCRdb keeps in-frame clones, though not all of them. This table holds around 10,000 clones, 60% found once. As to this clone: Antigen specificity is unknown.

The germline CDR1 and CDR2 sequences are MNHNY and SVGAGI (reference sequence). This CDR3 region has 13 residues. The V gene lost 6 bases and the J gene lost 6 bases, with 14 bases spanning the gap. The sample taken for sequencing was uninvolved lung tissue not adjacent to the tumor. The rearrangement uses TRBV6-6 and TRBJ1-1; possibly TRBD1 for D (6 bases). This receptor was identified in a human donor with non-small cell lung cancer. The CDR3 loop is CASSQEGGAEAFF. For the CDR3, the DNA is TGTGCCAGCAGCCAGGAGGGGGGGGCTGAAGCTTTCTTT.